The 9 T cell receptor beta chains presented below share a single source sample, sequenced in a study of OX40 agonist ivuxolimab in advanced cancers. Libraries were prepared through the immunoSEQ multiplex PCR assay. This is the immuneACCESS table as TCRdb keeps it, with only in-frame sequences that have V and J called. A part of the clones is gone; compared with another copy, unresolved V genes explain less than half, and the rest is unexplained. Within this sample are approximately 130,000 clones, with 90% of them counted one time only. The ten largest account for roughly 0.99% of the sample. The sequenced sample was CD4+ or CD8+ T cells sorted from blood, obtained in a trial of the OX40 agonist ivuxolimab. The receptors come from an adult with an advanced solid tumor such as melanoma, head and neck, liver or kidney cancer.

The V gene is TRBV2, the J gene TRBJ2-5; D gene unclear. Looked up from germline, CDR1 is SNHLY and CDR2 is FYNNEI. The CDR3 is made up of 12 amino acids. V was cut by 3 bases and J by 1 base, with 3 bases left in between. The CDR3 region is CASSDSQETQYF. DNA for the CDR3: TGTGCCAGCAGTGACAGCCAAGAGACCCAGTACTTC.

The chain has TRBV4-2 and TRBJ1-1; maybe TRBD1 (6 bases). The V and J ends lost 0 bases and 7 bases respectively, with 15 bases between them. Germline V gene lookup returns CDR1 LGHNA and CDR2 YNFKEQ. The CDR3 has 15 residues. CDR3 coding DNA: TGTGCCAGCAGCCAAGAGACAGGCGTTTTCGGTGAAGCTTTCTTT. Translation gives CASSQETGVFGEAFF.

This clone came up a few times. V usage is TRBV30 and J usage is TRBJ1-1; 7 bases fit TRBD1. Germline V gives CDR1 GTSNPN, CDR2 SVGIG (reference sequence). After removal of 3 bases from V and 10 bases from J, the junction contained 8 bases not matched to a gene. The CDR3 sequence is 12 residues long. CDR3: CAWSDRQGGAFF. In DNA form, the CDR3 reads TGTGCCTGGAGCGACCGACAGGGAGGAGCTTTCTTT. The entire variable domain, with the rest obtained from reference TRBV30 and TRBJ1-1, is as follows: SQTIHQWPATLVQPVGSPLSLECTVEGTSNPNLYWYRQAAGRGLQLLFYSVGIGQISSEVPQNLSASRPQDRQFILSSKKLLLSDSGFYLCAWSDRQGGAFFGQGTRLTVV.

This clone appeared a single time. DNA of the CDR3: TGTGCCAGCAGCAAAGGGACGTACGGGGAGACCCAGTACTTC. It yields the protein CASSKGTYGETQYF. The rearrangement links TRBV9 to TRBJ2-5, with D perhaps given as TRBD1 or TRBD2 (5 bases each). There are 14 residues in the CDR3. Trimming pared 4 bases from V and 5 bases from J, leaving 15 bases between. Per the germline V gene, CDR1 is SGDLS and CDR2 is YYNGEE.

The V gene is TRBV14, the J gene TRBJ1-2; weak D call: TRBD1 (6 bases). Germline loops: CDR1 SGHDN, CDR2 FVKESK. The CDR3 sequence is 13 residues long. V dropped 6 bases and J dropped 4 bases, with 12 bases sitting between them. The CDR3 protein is CASSLQGFYGYTF. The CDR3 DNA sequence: TGTGCCAGCAGTTTACAGGGTTTCTATGGCTACACCTTC. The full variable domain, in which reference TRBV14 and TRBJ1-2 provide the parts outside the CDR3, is EAGVTQFPSHSVIEKGQTVTLRCDPISGHDNLYWYRRVMGKEIKFLLHFVKESKQDESGMPNNRFLAERTGGTYSTLKVQPAELEDSGVYFCASSLQGFYGYTFGSGTRLTVV.

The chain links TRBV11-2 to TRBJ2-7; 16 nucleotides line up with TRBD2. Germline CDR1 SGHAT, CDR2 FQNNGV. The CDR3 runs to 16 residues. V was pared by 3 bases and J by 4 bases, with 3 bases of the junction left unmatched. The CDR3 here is CASSLGTSGRAYEQYF. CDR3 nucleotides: TGTGCCAGCAGCTTGGGGACTAGCGGGAGGGCTTACGAGCAGTACTTC.

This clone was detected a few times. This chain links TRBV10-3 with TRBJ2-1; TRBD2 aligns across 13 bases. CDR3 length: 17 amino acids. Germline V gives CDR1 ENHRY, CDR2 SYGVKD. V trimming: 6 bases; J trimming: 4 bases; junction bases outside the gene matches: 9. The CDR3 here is CAIRSWTSGSSYNEQFF. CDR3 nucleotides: TGTGCCATCAGAAGCTGGACTAGCGGGAGTTCTTACAATGAGCAGTTCTTC.

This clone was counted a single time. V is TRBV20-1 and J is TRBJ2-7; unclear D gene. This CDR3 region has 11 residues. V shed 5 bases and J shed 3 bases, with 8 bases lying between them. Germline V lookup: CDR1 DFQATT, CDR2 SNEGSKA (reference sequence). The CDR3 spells CSAFQNYEQYF. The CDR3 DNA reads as TGCAGTGCTTTCCAGAACTACGAGCAGTACTTC.

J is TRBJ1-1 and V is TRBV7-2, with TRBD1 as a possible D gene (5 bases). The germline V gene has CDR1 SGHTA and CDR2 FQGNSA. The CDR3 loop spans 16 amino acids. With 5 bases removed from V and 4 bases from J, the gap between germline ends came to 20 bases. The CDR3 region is CASSLVGTRGGTEAFF. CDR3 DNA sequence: TGTGCCAGCAGCCTAGTGGGGACTCGGGGGGGCACTGAAGCTTTCTTT.